This T cell receptor (beta chain) was obtained from a study of glioma-infiltrating T cells after dendritic cell vaccination. Only in-frame clones appear in the TCRdb table, and some are missing; sequencing was by immunoSEQ multiplex PCR. The data contain 72,000 or so clones, about nine tenths of them singletons. Looked up from germline, CDR1 is SGHNT and CDR2 is YYREEE (reference sequence). V gave up 3 bases and J gave up 6 bases, with 16 bases separating them. The CDR3 sequence is 14 residues long. Notes on this clone: What it recognizes is unknown.

Findings and limits, study-wide: TCR clonality showed no direct relationship with survival.

Documented time point: after dendritic cell vaccination, including at tumor progression/relapse. This chain joins TRBV5-4 and TRBJ2-7; no clear D gene. The TCR comes from a human donor with glioblastoma. The source was blood, collected after dendritic cell vaccination. CDR3 residues: CASSSRLAPGEQYF. The CDR3 DNA is TGTGCCAGCAGCTCCCGCTTGGCGCCGGGCGAGCAGTACTTC. The variable domain in full, completed from reference TRBV5-4 and TRBJ2-7, reads ETGVTQSPTHLIKTRGQQVTLRCSSQSGHNTVSWYQQALGQGPQFIFQYYREEENGRGNFPPRFSGLQFPNYSSELNVNALELDDSALYLCASSSRLAPGEQYFGPGTRLTVT.